The 31 T cell receptor beta chains in this list originate from one sample, sequenced in a study of T cell responses to AZD1222 COVID-19 vaccine (dated by TCRdb to the early 2020s). Library preparation used the immunoSEQ multiplex PCR assay. TCRdb took this table from immuneACCESS and kept in-frame rearrangements with V and J called. Such tables lack part of the clones; where checked against another copy, unresolved V genes explain under half of the gap, and the rest is unexplained. The sample includes about 110,000 clones, with about 90% observed a single time. The ten most abundant clones make up less than 7.5% of the sample. The time point tag for this specimen amounts to: about 28 days (+/-7) after the second vaccine dose. Sequencing used peripheral blood, obtained 28 days after the second AZD1222 dose. These receptor sequences come from an adult who received the AZD1222 COVID-19 vaccine.

The chain employs TRBV19 and TRBJ1-2; D ambiguous. The germline V and J ends were trimmed by 3 bases and 4 bases, with 12 bases remaining between them. CDR3 length equals 14 residues. Germline V gives CDR1 LNHDA, CDR2 SQIVND (reference sequence). CDR3 bases: TGTGCCAGTAGTATCCTTGTGACGGGCTATGGCTACACCTTC. Amino acids: CASSILVTGYGYTF.

This chain links TRBV3-1 (or the pseudogene TRBV3-2) with TRBJ2-1; 12 positions agree with TRBD2. With 0 bases clipped from V and 5 bases from J, the junction kept 5 bases outside the gene matches. CDR3 length equals 17 residues. Looked up from germline, CDR1 is LGHDT and CDR2 is YNNKEL (reference sequence). The chain's CDR3 is CASSQDLLAGGNNEQFF. The CDR3 DNA follows: TGTGCCAGCAGCCAAGATTTGCTAGCGGGAGGGAACAATGAGCAGTTCTTC.

The gene calls are TRBV10-3 and TRBJ2-3; 8 bases agree with TRBD2. CDR1 is ENHRY and CDR2 is SYGVKD in the germline V gene. Losses at the gene ends were 10 bases for V and 3 bases for J; bases not matched to a gene: 6. The CDR3 contains 13 residues. DNA of the CDR3: TGTGCCACCCTTCGGGGGGGGACAGATACGCAGTATTTT. Its protein is CATLRGGTDTQYF.

This chain joins TRBV25-1 and TRBJ2-7, with D tentatively TRBD1 (6 bases). CDR3 length: 13 amino acids. V was cut by 6 bases and J by 6 bases, with 15 bases left in between. CDR1 and CDR2 from the germline V gene are MGHDK and SYGVNS. The CDR3 DNA reads as TGTGCCAGCAGGCTCTCCCTAGGGGGCGAGCAGTACTTC. It encodes CASRLSLGGEQYF.

The chain joins TRBV24-1 to TRBJ2-3, with D possibly TRBD1 on 5 matching bases. Germline lookup yields CDR1 KGHDR and CDR2 SFDVKD. Trimming pared 3 bases from V and 8 bases from J, leaving 17 bases between. This CDR3 contains 15 residues. CDR3 sequence reads: CATSDRTTLPGTQYF. The CDR3 DNA reads as TGTGCCACCAGTGATAGGACAACTCTGCCCGGTACGCAGTATTTT.

The V call is TRBV5-1, the J call TRBJ1-6, with D possibly TRBD1 on 6 matching bases. Germline CDR1 SGHRS, CDR2 YFSETQ. Trimming shortened V by 4 bases and J by 12 bases, and 17 bases separated the two germline ends. This CDR3 is 14 amino acids long. This CDR3 reads CASSPGQPRGPLHF. CDR3 sequence (DNA): TGCGCCAGCAGCCCTGGACAGCCACGGGGACCCCTCCACTTT. The full variable domain, its missing parts supplied by reference TRBV5-1 and TRBJ1-6, is KAGVTQTPRYLIKTRGQQVTLSCSPISGHRSVSWYQQTPGQGLQFLFEYFSETQRNKGNFPGRFSGRQFSNSRSEMNVSTLELGDSALYLCASSPGQPRGPLHFGNGTRLTVT.

J is TRBJ1-4 and V is TRBV5-5; D possibly corresponds to TRBD1 (5 bases). Trimming left V 1 base short and J 2 bases short, with 9 bases between. Germline V lookup: CDR1 SGHKS, CDR2 YYEKEE (reference sequence). The CDR3 extends over 15 amino acids. The CDR3 here is CASSLRGATNEKLFF. The CDR3 DNA sequence: TGTGCCAGCAGCTTGCGAGGGGCGACTAATGAAAAACTGTTTTTT.

This clone was counted once. The CDR3 spells CASSEEAGTGGQGQFF. CDR3 in DNA: TGTGCCAGCAGTGAAGAGGCCGGGACAGGGGGCCAGGGGCAGTTCTTC. This rearrangement joins TRBV6-4 to TRBJ2-1; TRBD1 matches 12 bases. Germline CDR1 and CDR2: MRHNA and SNTAGT. CDR3 length equals 16 residues. With 3 bases clipped from V and 12 bases from J, the junction kept 12 bases outside the gene matches.

The gene calls are TRBV13 and TRBJ2-7, with TRBD2 matching over 9 bases. The CDR3 extends over 16 amino acids. Germline V gene lookup returns CDR1 PRHDT and CDR2 FYEKMQ (reference sequence). J was trimmed by 4 bases and V by 0 bases; bases with no gene match: 7. The CDR3 region has the DNA TGTGCCAGCAGCTTAGGAGGTAGCGGGAGTGTGTACGAGCAGTACTTC. It codes for CASSLGGSGSVYEQYF.

The chain employs TRBV18 and TRBJ2-3; no clear D. V dropped 3 bases and J dropped 1 base, with 8 bases sitting between them. Per the germline V gene, CDR1 is KGHSH and CDR2 is LQKENI. The CDR3 contains 14 residues. The CDR3 is CASSPQTGTDTQYF. In DNA, the CDR3 is TGTGCCAGCTCACCCCAAACGGGCACAGATACGCAGTATTTT. Together with reference TRBV18 and TRBJ2-3, the CDR3 gives the full variable domain: NAGVMQNPRHLVRRRGQEARLRCSPMKGHSHVYWYRQLPEEGLKFMVYLQKENIIDESGMPKERFSAEFPKEGPSILRIQQVVRGDSAAYFCASSPQTGTDTQYFGPGTRLTVL.

The rearrangement links TRBV19 to TRBJ1-5; no reliable D call. The V end lost 6 bases, the J end lost 0 bases, and 12 bases lay between the germline ends. Germline CDR1 reads LNHDA; CDR2 reads SQIVND (reference sequence). The CDR3 length is 15 residues. Here the CDR3 reads CASRVTAYSNQPQHF. The CDR3 coding sequence is TGTGCCAGTAGAGTTACGGCCTATAGCAATCAGCCCCAGCATTTT.

The chain joins TRBV5-1 to TRBJ1-1; 7 bases line up with TRBD1. Germline loops: CDR1 SGHRS, CDR2 YFSETQ. CDR3 length equals 12 residues. Unmatched junction bases numbered 4, after V lost 4 bases and J lost 7 bases. As DNA, the CDR3 is TGCGCCAGCAGCGTTCAGGGGGTTGAAGCTTTCTTT. As protein: CASSVQGVEAFF.

V gene TRBV24-1 combines with J gene TRBJ1-1; D unresolved. The germline V gene has CDR1 KGHDR and CDR2 SFDVKD. This CDR3 is built from 14 residues. Trimming left V 7 bases short and J 0 bases short, with 11 bases between. The CDR3 spells CATRHGPLNTEAFF. DNA of the CDR3: TGTGCCACCAGGCACGGGCCCCTGAACACTGAAGCTTTCTTT.

V and J are TRBV5-6 and TRBJ2-1; 12 bases fit TRBD2. Germline lookup yields CDR1 SGHDT and CDR2 YYEEEE. The CDR3 extends over 16 amino acids. V was pared by 2 bases and J by 2 bases, with 2 bases of the junction left unmatched. The CDR3 region is CASSLTSGGTYNEQFF. CDR3 coding DNA: TGTGCCAGCAGCTTAACTAGCGGGGGGACCTACAATGAGCAGTTCTTC.

This rearrangement joins TRBV29-1 to TRBJ2-7; TRBD1 agrees at 9 bases. Looked up from germline, CDR1 is SQVTM and CDR2 is ANQGSEA. The CDR3 runs 15 residues. The V gene end was trimmed by 6 bases and the J gene end by 3 bases; junction bases not matched to a gene: 12. CDR3 amino acids: CSVHNRDREIYEQYF. CDR3 DNA: TGCAGCGTACACAACCGGGACAGGGAAATCTACGAGCAGTACTTC.

The sample holds one count of this clone. The genes are TRBV30 and TRBJ2-1; no firm D call. Trimming cost V 3 bases and J 3 bases, with 3 bases left between them. This CDR3 has 11 amino acids. The germline V gene has CDR1 GTSNPN and CDR2 SVGIG (reference sequence). The CDR3 DNA follows: TGTGCCTGGAGGGTCTACAATGAGCAGTTCTTC. Translated: CAWRVYNEQFF.

The rearrangement joins TRBV15 to TRBJ2-7; 10 positions match TRBD1. Trimming at V came to 0 bases and at J to 2 bases, leaving 10 bases not matched to a gene. The CDR3 sequence is 18 residues long. The germline V gene encodes CDR1 LNHNV and CDR2 YYDKDF (reference sequence). The CDR3 sequence: CATSRDRSTGGPAYEQYF. The CDR3 DNA reads TGTGCCACCAGCAGAGATAGATCGACAGGGGGCCCTGCCTACGAGCAGTACTTC. Variable domain in full (rest from reference TRBV15 and TRBJ2-7): DAMVIQNPRYQVTQFGKPVTLSCSQTLNHNVMYWYQQKSSQAPKLLFHYYDKDFNNEADTPDNFQSRRPNTSFCFLDIRSPGLGDTAMYLCATSRDRSTGGPAYEQYFGPGTRLTVT.

This chain links TRBV28 with TRBJ2-7, with a possible D match to TRBD2 (7 bases). Germline V gene lookup returns CDR1 MDHEN and CDR2 SYDVKM. The CDR3 consists of 13 residues. V gave up 6 bases and J gave up 6 bases, with 15 bases separating them. The CDR3 region has the DNA TGTGCCAGCAGCCCTAGGGGGGGCGGCGAGCAGTACTTC. Protein product: CASSPRGGGEQYF.

The chain couples TRBV5-3 to TRBJ1-2; 8 positions agree with TRBD1. TRBV5-3 is noted as an ORF with a role that remains uncertain. J gave up 4 bases and V 0 bases, and 2 bases lay outside the gene matches. This CDR3 has 14 amino acids. The CDR3 spells CARSLGTGFYGYTF. The CDR3 DNA follows: TGTGCCAGAAGCTTGGGGACAGGGTTCTATGGCTACACCTTC.

The chain has TRBV12-3 or TRBV12-4 and TRBJ2-3; D unresolved. Trimming cost V 5 bases and J 7 bases, with 10 bases left between them. The CDR3 spans 12 residues. The CDR3 DNA sequence: TGTGCCAGCAGTATAGACCTATATACGCAGTATTTT. Translating it yields CASSIDLYTQYF.

This clone was detected only a few times. The rearrangement uses TRBV10-2 and TRBJ1-2; D is ambiguous. The CDR3 sequence is 12 residues long. Trimming removed 4 bases at V and 1 base at J, with 4 bases between. Germline V CDR1 and CDR2: WSHSY, SAAADI. The CDR3 region has the DNA TGCGCCAGCAGTGCCAGTAACTATGGCTACACCTTC. Encoded protein: CASSASNYGYTF.

The chain joins TRBV30 to TRBJ2-7, with 7 bases matching TRBD1. Germline V gene sequence: CDR1 GTSNPN, CDR2 SVGIG (reference sequence). Germline trimming cut 0 bases from V and 2 bases from J; bases unmatched to any gene: 7. The CDR3 consists of 15 residues. The CDR3 sequence is CAWSVPYRGPYEQYF. CDR3 DNA: TGTGCCTGGAGTGTCCCCTACAGGGGCCCCTACGAGCAGTACTTC.

This clone was observed a single time. V usage is TRBV11-3 and J usage is TRBJ2-1; D call uncertain. The V end lost 6 bases, the J end lost 6 bases, and 12 bases lay between the germline ends. Germline-derived CDR1 and CDR2 are SGHNT and YENEEA. This CDR3 comprises 13 residues. DNA for the CDR3: TGTGCCAGCAGATCTAGGGATTCCAATGAGCAGTTCTTC. Protein: CASRSRDSNEQFF.

The rearrangement uses TRBV7-9 and TRBJ2-7; the match to TRBD2 covers 12 bases. CDR1 is SEHNR and CDR2 is FQNEAQ in the germline V gene (reference sequence). CDR3 size: 15 residues. V lost 6 bases and J lost 4; bases outside the gene matches: 7. CDR3 region: CASSPETSGSYEQYF. The CDR3, as DNA: TGTGCCAGCAGTCCCGAGACTAGCGGGAGTTACGAGCAGTACTTC.

Details on this clone: The sample has other DNA sequences that encode this CDR3 too. This sequence joins TRBV5-5 and TRBJ1-1; D is ambiguous. Trimming took 1 base from V and 2 from J, leaving 0 bases between them. The CDR3 loop spans 11 amino acids. Germline CDR1 reads SGHKS; CDR2 reads YYEKEE (reference sequence). Here the CDR3 reads CASSLNTEAFF. In DNA, the CDR3 is TGTGCCAGCAGCTTGAACACTGAAGCTTTCTTT.

V and J are TRBV7-2 and TRBJ2-5; maybe TRBD1 (6 bases). From germline, CDR1 is SGHTA and CDR2 FQGNSA. The CDR3 totals 12 residues. The V gene lost 4 bases and the J gene lost 4 bases, with 7 bases spanning the gap. The CDR3: CASSSRGETQYF. DNA for the CDR3: TGTGCCAGCAGCTCCAGGGGAGAGACCCAGTACTTC.

The CDR3 reads CAWSTGQGAGYEQYF. DNA of the CDR3: TGTGCCTGGAGTACGGGACAGGGGGCTGGGTACGAGCAGTACTTC. The chain employs TRBV30 and TRBJ2-7, with TRBD1 identical over 12 bases. The CDR3 is 15 amino acids. Germline V lookup: CDR1 GTSNPN, CDR2 SVGIG (reference sequence). V was clipped by 2 bases and J by 4 bases; unmatched bases: 6.

V usage is TRBV7-2 and J usage is TRBJ2-5; TRBD1 matches at 8 bases. Per the germline V gene, CDR1 is SGHTA and CDR2 is FQGNSA. This CDR3 comprises 18 residues. With 1 base clipped from V and 1 base from J, the junction kept 11 bases outside the gene matches. CDR3 amino acids: CASSLVLQGASGQETQYF. The CDR3 nucleotides read TGTGCCAGCAGCTTAGTGTTGCAGGGGGCGTCGGGCCAAGAGACCCAGTACTTC.

A few counts support this clone. At the DNA level, this CDR3 is encoded by other sequences in the same sample as well. This chain links TRBV6-5 with TRBJ1-1; 10 bases align to TRBD1. The CDR3 spans 15 residues. Per germline, CDR1 MNHEY and CDR2 SVGAGI. Losses at the gene ends were 6 bases for V and 0 bases for J; bases not matched to a gene: 4. CDR3 sequence reads: CASRPDRGVNTEAFF. The CDR3 DNA is TGTGCCAGCAGACCGGACAGGGGGGTGAACACTGAAGCTTTCTTT.

The chain has TRBV28 and TRBJ2-1; 12 bases align to TRBD2. Germline trimming cut 10 bases from V and 4 bases from J; bases unmatched to any gene: 14. Germline CDR1 and CDR2: MDHEN and SYDVKM. The CDR3 is 17 amino acids. The CDR3 coding sequence is TGTGCCACCGAAGGGCTAGCGGGGGGGCCCAAATACAATGAGCAGTTCTTC. It codes for CATEGLAGGPKYNEQFF.

The rearrangement uses TRBV4-1 and TRBJ1-5; D perhaps matches TRBD1 (6 bases). The CDR3 sequence is 16 residues long. The V end was cut by 1 base, the J end by 3 bases, with 13 bases between. Germline V lookup: CDR1 MGHRA, CDR2 YSYEKL. The CDR3 is CASSQVQGTNNQPQHF. The CDR3, as DNA: TGCGCCAGCAGCCAAGTACAGGGTACGAACAATCAGCCCCAGCATTTT.